These 4 T cell receptor beta chains share one sample of origin, sequenced in a study of T cell responses to AZD1222 COVID-19 vaccine. Produced via immunoSEQ multiplex PCR; TCRdb's table is partial and in-frame only. The table shows fewer than 55,000 clones, with around four fifths occurring only once. Sequenced here: peripheral blood, sampled on day 0 of MenACWY control vaccination. The source is an adult in good health.

The chain has TRBV2 and TRBJ1-6; D may be TRBD1 (6 bases). CDR3 length equals 14 residues. V was shortened by 4 bases and J by 5 bases, with 9 bases between the two germline ends. Germline V gene data show CDR1 as SNHLY and CDR2 as FYNNEI. The CDR3 DNA reads as TGTGCCAGCAGTGTTAAGGGGGATAATTCACCCCTCCACTTT. It translates to CASSVKGDNSPLHF.

The chain carries TRBV5-4 and TRBJ2-3; D call uncertain. The CDR3 contains 13 residues. V gave up 6 bases and J gave up 3 bases, with 11 bases separating them. CDR1 SGHNT and CDR2 YYREEE come from the germline V gene (reference sequence). CDR3 amino acids: CASTYSSTDTQYF. CDR3 in DNA: TGTGCCAGCACCTACTCCTCAACAGATACGCAGTATTTT.

The chain carries TRBV2 and TRBJ1-5, with D possibly TRBD1 on 5 matching bases. CDR3 length equals 13 residues. Deletions cut 7 bases from V and 3 bases from J, with 10 bases between. Germline V gene lookup returns CDR1 SNHLY and CDR2 FYNNEI. The CDR3 bases are TGTGCCAGCACCAGGGATTCCAATCAGCCCCAGCATTTT. It translates to CASTRDSNQPQHF.

The chain carries TRBV27 and TRBJ2-7; maybe TRBD1 (6 bases). V gave up 2 bases and J gave up 2 bases, with 10 bases separating them. The CDR3 length is 14 residues. Germline lookup yields CDR1 MNHEY and CDR2 SMNVEV (reference sequence). The CDR3 bases are TGTGCCAGCAGTTTAGCGACAGGTACCTACGAGCAGTACTTC. Amino acid sequence: CASSLATGTYEQYF.